The next 29 T cell receptor beta chains were all read from a single sample in a study of blood T cell repertoires in COVID-19. TCRdb's copy holds only in-frame clones and misses some; the assay was immunoSEQ multiplex PCR. The sample contains some 380,000 clones, nearly 90% of which appear only once. The source material was PBMCs or T cells enriched from blood (not recorded which). These receptors were obtained from a woman aged 40 to 50 with acute COVID-19.

The CDR3: CASSEGSRGYNEQFF. CDR3 in DNA: TGTGCCAGTAGCGAGGGAAGTCGGGGCTACAATGAGCAGTTCTTC. V gene TRBV19 combines with J gene TRBJ2-1; D is perhaps TRBD2 (5 bases). Deletions cut 6 bases from V and 3 bases from J, with 15 bases between. From germline, CDR1 is LNHDA and CDR2 SQIVND (reference sequence). The CDR3 spans 15 residues.

The rearrangement joins TRBV2 to TRBJ2-1; TRBD2 matches 10 bases. V shed 6 bases, J shed 3 bases, and the junction held 8 bases outside the gene matches. The CDR3 extends over 16 amino acids. Germline V CDR1 and CDR2: SNHLY, FYNNEI. CDR3 in amino acids: CASRPKAGGLYNEQFF. The CDR3, as DNA: TGTGCCAGCAGGCCAAAAGCGGGGGGGCTCTACAATGAGCAGTTCTTC.

The chain couples TRBV29-1 to TRBJ1-2; maybe TRBD1 (6 bases). V shed 5 bases and J shed 4 bases, with 8 bases lying between them. In germline, CDR1 is SQVTM, CDR2 ANQGSEA. This CDR3 is 11 amino acids long. The CDR3 spells CSVRTVYGYTF. CDR3 coding DNA: TGCAGCGTTCGGACAGTCTATGGCTACACCTTC.

As DNA, the CDR3 is TGTGCCAGTACCAAAGACCCCTTTCTGGAGGGTAACACTGAAGCTTTCTTT. This encodes CASTKDPFLEGNTEAFF. The J gene is TRBJ1-1, the V gene TRBV19; D remains ambiguous. Germline CDR1 is LNHDA and CDR2 is SQIVND (reference sequence). The CDR3 length is 17 residues. Trimming cost V 7 bases and J 2 bases, with 23 bases left between them. Full variable domain (rest looked up from reference TRBV19 and TRBJ1-1): DGGITQSPKYLFRKEGQNVTLSCEQNLNHDAMYWYRQDPGQGLRLIYYSQIVNDFQKGDIAEGYSVSREKKESFPLTVTSAQKNPTAFYLCASTKDPFLEGNTEAFFGQGTRLTVV.

V gene TRBV10-2 combines with J gene TRBJ2-2; the D gene is possibly TRBD1 (5 bases). Trimming removed 0 bases from V and 8 bases from J, with 7 bases in between. CDR3 length: 13 residues. Looked up from germline, CDR1 is WSHSY and CDR2 is SAAADI. As DNA, the CDR3 is TGCGCCAGCAGTGAGTCTTACAGGGGGGAGCTGTTTTTT. It is translated as CASSESYRGELFF.

A word on this clone: The same CDR3 also results from other DNA sequences found in this sample. The chain recombines TRBV18 with TRBJ2-7; D is possibly TRBD1 (6 bases). The CDR3 runs 13 residues. CDR1 is KGHSH, CDR2 LQKENI, per germline. V was pared by 2 bases and J by 1 base, with 6 bases between. The CDR3 loop reads CASSPGQSYEQYF. The CDR3, as DNA: TGTGCCAGCTCACCAGGACAGTCCTACGAGCAGTACTTC.

The CDR3 region is CASSPRGGVTGELFF. Here the CDR3 DNA reads TGTGCCAGCAGTCCCCGGGGGGGTGTCACCGGGGAGCTGTTTTTT. The chain recombines TRBV6-5 with TRBJ2-2, with TRBD2 matching 8 bases. From germline, CDR1 is MNHEY and CDR2 SVGAGI. The CDR3 contains 15 residues. Losses at the gene ends were 5 bases for V and 4 bases for J; bases not matched to a gene: 6.

The chain couples TRBV29-1 to TRBJ2-7, with 7 bases lining up with TRBD2. Germline CDR1 SQVTM, CDR2 ANQGSEA. V was clipped by 0 bases and J by 5 bases; unmatched bases: 1. The CDR3 runs to 12 residues. The DNA of the CDR3 is TGCAGCGTTGAAGAGGGGGGGAACGAGCAGTACTTC. Translation gives CSVEEGGNEQYF.

This sequence joins TRBV5-1 and TRBJ1-1; perhaps TRBD1 as D (6 bases). Between the trimmed V and J ends, which lost 4 bases and 6 bases, there was a span of 19 bases. There are 15 residues in the CDR3. Germline V CDR1 and CDR2: SGHRS, YFSETQ. The CDR3 coding sequence is TGCGCCAGCAGCAGGGAATCCGGGACACAATCTGAAGCTTTCTTT. Its translation is CASSRESGTQSEAFF.

In this sample, this clone turned up once. The V and J genes are TRBV7-9 and TRBJ1-3, with D maybe TRBD1 (6 bases). CDR1 and CDR2 (germline): SEHNR, FQNEAQ (reference sequence). Trimming left V 3 bases short and J 4 bases short, with 10 bases between. This CDR3 has 14 amino acids. The DNA for the CDR3 is TGTGCCAGCAGCTTCTGGGACAAAGGAAACACCATATATTTT. It codes for CASSFWDKGNTIYF.

For the CDR3, the DNA is TGTGCCAGCAGCTTAGGGCCCCACGGGAATGAGCAGTTCTTC. Protein sequence: CASSLGPHGNEQFF. The chain links TRBV11-2 to TRBJ2-1; D is unresolved. This CDR3 has 14 amino acids. In germline, CDR1 is SGHAT, CDR2 FQNNGV. V was trimmed by 1 base and J by 7 bases, leaving 11 bases between them.

The gene calls are TRBV11-2 and TRBJ1-2; possibly TRBD1 for D (5 bases). The CDR3 contains 15 residues. V lost 5 bases to trimming and J lost 5 bases, with 18 bases between them. Germline loops: CDR1 SGHAT, CDR2 FQNNGV. CDR3 region: CASSGGTGSGYGYTF. The CDR3 DNA reads as TGTGCCAGCAGCGGAGGGACGGGTTCAGGATATGGCTACACCTTC.

The rearrangement joins TRBV3-1 (or the pseudogene TRBV3-2) to TRBJ2-7; 10 positions agree with TRBD2. V shed 1 base, J shed 2 bases, and the junction held 8 bases outside the gene matches. The CDR3 has 17 amino acids. CDR1 is LGHDT and CDR2 is YNNKEL in the germline V gene (reference sequence). Here the CDR3 reads CASSQVVASGGAYEQYF. CDR3 DNA: TGTGCCAGCAGCCAAGTGGTAGCGAGCGGGGGGGCCTACGAGCAGTACTTC.

The rearrangement uses TRBV27 and TRBJ2-1, with D perhaps matching TRBD2 (5 bases). There are 15 residues in the CDR3. Germline values: CDR1 MNHEY, CDR2 SMNVEV (reference sequence). V lost 0 bases, J lost 8 bases, and 14 bases lay in between. Written as DNA, the CDR3 is TGTGCCAGCAGTTTATCGGCTAGGCGGGTGTATGAGCAGTTCTTC. Its translation is CASSLSARRVYEQFF.

This clone came up a few times. The chain recombines TRBV27 with TRBJ1-2; unclear D gene. V shed 0 bases and J shed 0 bases, with 8 bases lying between them. CDR3 length equals 15 residues. Germline values: CDR1 MNHEY, CDR2 SMNVEV (reference sequence). The CDR3 sequence: CASSLSAGANYGYTF. As DNA, the CDR3 is TGTGCCAGCAGTTTATCGGCCGGAGCTAACTATGGCTACACCTTC.

The chain recombines TRBV5-4 with TRBJ1-1, with TRBD1 matching over 10 bases. CDR3 length equals 20 residues. V was pared by 0 bases and J by 2 bases, with 16 bases of the junction left unmatched. Germline lookup yields CDR1 SGHNT and CDR2 YYREEE (reference sequence). CDR3 loop: CASSLGGTGVKVVGNTEAFF. CDR3 in DNA: TGTGCCAGCAGCTTGGGAGGGACAGGGGTCAAGGTGGTAGGCAACACTGAAGCTTTCTTT.

V is TRBV9 and J is TRBJ1-2, with a weak D call TRBD1 (5 bases). The CDR3 spans 13 residues. The V end lost 4 bases, the J end lost 5 bases, and 12 bases lay between the germline ends. Germline V gives CDR1 SGDLS, CDR2 YYNGEE. The CDR3 is CASSPRDWYGYTF. In DNA form, the CDR3 reads TGTGCCAGCAGCCCCAGGGACTGGTATGGCTACACCTTC.

V gene TRBV10-3 combines with J gene TRBJ2-7, with D hard to call. The CDR3 runs 13 residues. Per the germline V gene, CDR1 is ENHRY and CDR2 is SYGVKD. V was pared by 8 bases and J by 0 bases, with 11 bases between. CDR3 sequence: CAIAPPSSYEQYF. In nucleotides, the CDR3 is TGTGCCATCGCTCCCCCTAGCTCCTACGAGCAGTACTTC.

The rearrangement joins TRBV21-1 to TRBJ2-3; TRBD2 is the table's D call and was not checked against the DNA. TRBV21-1 is marked as a pseudogene. The CDR3 runs 16 residues. The CDR3 region is CASSKRGGASTDTQYF. CDR3 DNA sequence: TGTGCCAGCAGCAAAAGGGGGGGGGCGAGCACAGATACGCAGTATTTT.

CDR3 bases: TGTGCCAGCAGCTTTTTTCGGGGTACAGATACGCAGTATTTT. Its protein product is CASSFFRGTDTQYF. The chain links TRBV7-8 to TRBJ2-3; D perhaps matches TRBD2 (5 bases). Trimming took off 3 bases at V and 3 bases at J, with 10 bases between the two ends. This CDR3 comprises 14 residues. Germline V gene lookup returns CDR1 SGHVS and CDR2 FQNEAQ.

The CDR3 is CSVVSGSYTEAFF. The CDR3, as DNA: TGCAGCGTTGTGTCCGGGTCATACACTGAAGCTTTCTTT. The V and J genes are TRBV29-1 and TRBJ1-1; D not certain. The CDR3 extends over 13 amino acids. Germline V gene sequence: CDR1 SQVTM, CDR2 ANQGSEA. Trimming cost V 4 bases and J 3 bases, with 12 bases left between them.

The DNA for the CDR3 is TGTGCCAGCAGTTCCCTACTTGGACAGTACGCCTACGAGCAGTACTTC. This sequence encodes CASSSLLGQYAYEQYF. The chain is built from TRBV6-5 and TRBJ2-7; D possibly corresponds to TRBD1 (6 bases). This CDR3 comprises 16 residues. The germline V and J ends were trimmed by 4 bases and 2 bases, with 18 bases remaining between them. The V gene's germline CDR1 is MNHEY and CDR2 SVGAGI.

The gene calls are TRBV12-3 or TRBV12-4 and TRBJ2-7; D is ambiguous. V dropped 6 bases and J dropped 5 bases, with 11 bases sitting between them. This CDR3 region has 12 residues. The CDR3 reads CASREMGHEQYF. The CDR3 DNA follows: TGTGCCAGCAGGGAGATGGGTCACGAGCAGTACTTC.

The V and J genes are TRBV30 and TRBJ2-2, with 9 bases aligning to TRBD1. Trimming took 3 bases from V and 5 from J; bases not matched to a gene: 7. Per the germline V gene, CDR1 is GTSNPN and CDR2 is SVGIG (reference sequence). This CDR3 contains 15 residues. Here the CDR3 DNA reads TGTGCCTGGAGGAGGGAGGACAGGGGAACCGGGGAGCTGTTTTTT. Translation: CAWRREDRGTGELFF.

This clone was found once. The gene calls are TRBV6-1 and TRBJ1-5; D unresolved. Germline CDR1 reads MNHNS; CDR2 reads SASEGT. This CDR3 region has 14 residues. The ends were cut back, 3 bases at V and 6 bases at J, with 12 bases in the middle. The CDR3 DNA reads as TGTGCCAGCAGTGACCAACCGGAGGGTCAGCCCCAGCATTTT. Amino acids: CASSDQPEGQPQHF.

The sample holds one count of this clone. The gene calls are TRBV19 and TRBJ1-5; 7 nucleotides align to TRBD1. J gave up 2 bases and V 4 bases, and 8 bases lay outside the gene matches. The germline CDR1 and CDR2 sequences are LNHDA and SQIVND (reference sequence). CDR3 size: 16 residues. CDR3 coding DNA: TGTGCCAGTAGTAGGGCTCTAACAGGGGGCAATCAGCCCCAGCATTTT. Translated: CASSRALTGGNQPQHF.

This chain uses TRBV6-1 with TRBJ1-2, with a possible D match to TRBD1 (5 bases). The V gene's germline CDR1 is MNHNS and CDR2 SASEGT. V dropped 1 base and J dropped 8 bases, with 14 bases sitting between them. This CDR3 comprises 14 residues. The CDR3 region is CASSEGTLSGGYTF. The CDR3 DNA reads as TGTGCCAGCAGTGAAGGGACACTTTCCGGCGGCTACACCTTC.

This chain uses TRBV19 with TRBJ1-5; 8 bases are shared with TRBD1. This CDR3 has 16 residues. Germline V gene lookup returns CDR1 LNHDA and CDR2 SQIVND (reference sequence). V shed 2 bases, J shed 3 bases, and the junction held 6 bases outside the gene matches. Here the CDR3 DNA reads TGTGCCAGTAGTATACGCGGACAGGGCGACAATCAGCCCCAGCATTTT. Residues: CASSIRGQGDNQPQHF.

V gene TRBV2 combines with J gene TRBJ2-3; 8 nucleotides line up with TRBD2. The CDR3 contains 15 residues. V shed 4 bases, J shed 5 bases, and the junction held 8 bases outside the gene matches. Germline CDR1 is SNHLY and CDR2 is FYNNEI. CDR3 in DNA: TGTGCCAGCAGTGTACGCGGGGGGCCCCAAGATACGCAGTATTTT. This codes for CASSVRGGPQDTQYF.